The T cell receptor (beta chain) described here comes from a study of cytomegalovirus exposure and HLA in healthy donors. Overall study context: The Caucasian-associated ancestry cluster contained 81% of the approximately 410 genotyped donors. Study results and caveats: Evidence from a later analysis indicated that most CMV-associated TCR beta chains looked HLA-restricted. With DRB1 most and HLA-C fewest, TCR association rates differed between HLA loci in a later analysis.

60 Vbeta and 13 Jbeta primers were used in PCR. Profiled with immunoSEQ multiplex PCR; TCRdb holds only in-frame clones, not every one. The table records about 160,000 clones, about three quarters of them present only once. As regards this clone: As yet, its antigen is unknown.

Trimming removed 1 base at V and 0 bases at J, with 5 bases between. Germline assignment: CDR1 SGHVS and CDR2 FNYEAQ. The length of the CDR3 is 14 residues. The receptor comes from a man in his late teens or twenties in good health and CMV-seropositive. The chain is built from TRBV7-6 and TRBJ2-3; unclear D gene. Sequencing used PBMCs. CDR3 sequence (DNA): TGTGCCAGCAGCTTAGAGAGAAGCACAGATACGCAGTATTTT. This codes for CASSLERSTDTQYF.